This entry concerns a single TCR beta chain. The antigen is not known. These data are taken from a study of monozygotic twins with inflammatory bowel disease. TCRdb reworked the 5' RACE reads into one entry per CDR3 protein, no DNA. The sample holds approximately 400,000 distinct CDR3 sequences. Germline V gene sequence: CDR1 LGHNT, CDR2 FRNRAP. The CDR3 has 13 amino acids. Study observations and caveats: Healthy twins shared more clonotypes with others than IBD patients, most markedly active ones. By inverse Simpson index, TCRbeta diversity was lower in IBD patients than in healthy co-twins. None of the different T cell subtypes could be distinguished from one another. Varying immunosuppressive regimens may have increased patient repertoire variability.

V and J are TRBV12-5 and TRBJ1-2; the TCRdb D gene call, TRBD1, has no DNA to confirm it. Material for sequencing was blood. This TCR was sampled from a human donor with ulcerative colitis or Crohn's disease, or a healthy co-twin of an affected twin (not recorded which). The CDR3 sequence is CASANRASGGYTF.